Following are 15 T cell receptor beta chains from one sample sequenced in a study of neurological immune-mediated disorders. TCRdb independently ran MiXCR on the 5' RACE reads; one entry per CDR3 protein. The repertoire has about 10,000 distinct CDR3 sequences, around 21% of them found once; the top ten carry 50%. Sequencing was done on a sample of CD8+ T cells from blood. The receptors here all came from a woman aged 55-69 years with HTLV-1-associated myelopathy (HAM/TSP).

This clonotype showed up many times. The CDR3 DNA follows: TGTGCCAGCAGTTCCGACGGATTTAGCACAGATACGCAGTATTTT. It translates to CASSSDGFSTDTQYF. This chain connects TRBV6-6 to TRBJ2-3; D remains ambiguous. CDR1 is MNHNY and CDR2 is SVGAGI in the germline V gene (reference sequence). V was trimmed by 4 bases and J by 0 bases, leaving 11 bases between them. The CDR3 is made up of 15 amino acids.

This clonotype has at least ten counts. The rearrangement uses TRBV15 and TRBJ2-6; D gene ambiguous. V was pared by 4 bases and J by 0 bases, with 10 bases between. The CDR3 is 16 amino acids. Germline CDR1 reads LNHNV; CDR2 reads YYDKDF (reference sequence). DNA for the CDR3: TGTGCCACCAGCACCGATAGTTCCTCTGGGGCCAACGTCCTGACTTTC. This gives the protein CATSTDSSSGANVLTF. The whole variable domain, filled in from reference TRBV15 and TRBJ2-6, reads DAMVIQNPRYQVTQFGKPVTLSCSQTLNHNVMYWYQQKSSQAPKLLFHYYDKDFNNEADTPDNFQSRRPNTSFCFLDIRSPGLGDTAMYLCATSTDSSSGANVLTFGAGSRLTVL.

This clonotype was recorded many times. This sequence joins TRBV20-1 and TRBJ2-3; 11 bases map to TRBD2. V lost 3 bases and J lost 3; bases outside the gene matches: 2. The CDR3 has 14 amino acids. Germline assignment: CDR1 DFQATT and CDR2 SNEGSKA (reference sequence). For the CDR3, the DNA is TGCAGTGCTAGGGGGACTAGCGGAACAGATACGCAGTATTTT. Translated: CSARGTSGTDTQYF.

This clonotype was counted many times. This chain joins TRBV5-4 and TRBJ2-7; D perhaps matches TRBD1 (5 bases). CDR1 and CDR2 (germline): SGHNT, YYREEE (reference sequence). The CDR3 length is 14 residues. V lost 4 bases and J lost 7, with 18 bases in between. The CDR3 reads CASSLSQGSREQYF. The DNA of the CDR3 is TGTGCCAGCAGCCTGTCTCAGGGATCACGGGAGCAGTACTTC.

There are many counts of this clonotype. This chain joins TRBV5-1 and TRBJ2-7; TRBD1 might be the D (6 bases). The V end lost 0 bases, the J end lost 2 bases, and 12 bases lay between the germline ends. Germline CDR1 SGHRS, CDR2 YFSETQ. The CDR3 spans 15 residues. CDR3 sequence: CASSLEGGNPYEQYF. As DNA, the CDR3 is TGCGCCAGCAGCTTGGAAGGGGGAAACCCCTACGAGCAGTACTTC.

This clonotype was detected a few times. V usage is TRBV9 and J usage is TRBJ2-2; 11 bases agree with TRBD2. The CDR3 totals 16 residues. CDR1 and CDR2 from the germline V gene are SGDLS and YYNGEE. V lost 3 bases to trimming and J lost 6 bases; unmatched junction nucleotides: 7. The CDR3 here is CASSASSGGSAGELFF. The CDR3 bases are TGTGCCAGCAGCGCTTCTAGCGGGGGGTCGGCCGGGGAGCTGTTTTTT. Supplemented by reference TRBV9 and TRBJ2-2, the full variable domain reads DSGVTQTPKHLITATGQRVTLRCSPRSGDLSVYWYQQSLDQGLQFLIQYYNGEERAKGNILERFSAQQFPDLHSELNLSSLELGDSALYFCASSASSGGSAGELFFGEGSRLTVL.

This clonotype was seen ten or more times. The gene calls are TRBV6-5 and TRBJ2-7; D is perhaps TRBD1 or TRBD2 (6 bases each). Germline V gene data show CDR1 as MNHEY and CDR2 as SVGAGI. The V gene lost 4 bases and the J gene lost 3 bases, with 13 bases spanning the gap. The CDR3 spans 14 residues. CDR3 bases: TGTGCCAGCAGTTTGGGGGGCCCCGGCTACGAGCAGTACTTC. Translated, it gives CASSLGGPGYEQYF.

This clonotype has a count of ten or more. V gene TRBV5-1 combines with J gene TRBJ2-7; the D gene could be TRBD1 or TRBD2 (6 bases each). The V end lost 5 bases, the J end lost 0 bases, and 12 bases lay between the germline ends. The germline gives CDR1 SGHRS, CDR2 YFSETQ. The CDR3 extends over 14 amino acids. CDR3 nucleotide sequence: TGCGCCAGCAGTTGGGGGGCCGGCTCCTACGAGCAGTACTTC. Its protein is CASSWGAGSYEQYF.

The chain uses TRBV29-1 and TRBJ2-1; D uncertain. Germline CDR1 SQVTM, CDR2 ANQGSEA. The germline V and J ends were trimmed by 6 bases and 1 base, with 10 bases remaining between them. The CDR3 consists of 13 residues. The CDR3 nucleotides read TGCAGCGTCCCCGCGACGTCCTACAATGAGCAGTTCTTC. It encodes CSVPATSYNEQFF.

V is TRBV20-1 and J is TRBJ1-2, with a weak D call TRBD1 (5 bases). The CDR3 has 13 amino acids. Germline values: CDR1 DFQATT, CDR2 SNEGSKA (reference sequence). Trimming removed 0 bases at V and 7 bases at J, with 12 bases between. The CDR3 bases are TGCAGTGCTAGAGATGTGGAAAGGGGTGGCTACACCTTC. This sequence encodes CSARDVERGGYTF.

In its sample, this clonotype was seen many times. The V call is TRBV5-1, the J call TRBJ1-2; tentatively, D is TRBD1 (5 bases). With 7 bases removed from V and 4 bases from J, the gap between germline ends came to 14 bases. The V gene's germline CDR1 is SGHRS and CDR2 YFSETQ. The CDR3 extends over 13 amino acids. Here the CDR3 reads CASSGRGGYGYTF. The CDR3 DNA reads as TGCGCCAGCTCCGGGAGGGGCGGCTATGGCTACACCTTC.

This clonotype was observed many times. The chain links TRBV20-1 to TRBJ1-2, with 7 bases aligning to TRBD1. Unmatched junction bases numbered 11, after V lost 1 base and J lost 6 bases. The CDR3 runs 15 residues. CDR1 and CDR2 (germline): DFQATT, SNEGSKA (reference sequence). This CDR3 is CSARVGQGDPNGYTF. The DNA for the CDR3 is TGCAGTGCTAGAGTGGGGCAGGGGGACCCAAATGGCTACACCTTC.

The chain recombines TRBV7-8 with TRBJ2-1; unclear D gene. Germline V gives CDR1 SGHVS, CDR2 FQNEAQ. The CDR3 spans 11 residues. Trimming stripped 3 bases from V and 11 bases from J, with 8 bases between. In DNA form, the CDR3 reads TGTGCCAGCAGCTTGGAGCTCCAGCAGTTCTTC. Its protein product is CASSLELQQFF.

Ten or more counts support this clonotype. This chain links TRBV20-1 with TRBJ1-2; 7 bases align to TRBD1. The V and J ends lost 3 bases and 3 bases, in that order; junction bases with no gene match: 4. CDR1 and CDR2 (germline): DFQATT, SNEGSKA (reference sequence). The length of the CDR3 is 13 residues. As DNA, the CDR3 is TGCAGTGCTAGGGGAACAGGGGACTATGGCTACACCTTC. Its protein is CSARGTGDYGYTF.

Many counts were recorded for this clonotype. The chain has TRBV5-1 and TRBJ1-2, with 8 nucleotides matching TRBD1. The junction had 19 bases not matched to a gene; V was cut back by 0 bases and J by 6 bases. Germline loops: CDR1 SGHRS, CDR2 YFSETQ. The CDR3 contains 19 residues. The CDR3 sequence: CASSLALRDRPTIHDGYTF. CDR3 in DNA: TGCGCCAGCAGCTTGGCCCTCCGGGACAGGCCCACTATCCATGATGGCTACACCTTC.